This T cell receptor beta chain was profiled in a study of CD8 T cells in ankylosing spondylitis. From the 5' RACE reads, TCRdb called clonotypes with MiXCR, one entry per CDR3 protein. The sample carries under 150,000 distinct CDR3 sequences, approximately 9.2% recorded once. This clonotype was seen ten or more times. V was trimmed by 10 bases and J by 8 bases, leaving 15 bases between them. CDR1 is MNHEY, CDR2 SVGEGT, per germline. The CDR3 loop spans 11 amino acids. This TCR came from a male donor with ankylosing spondylitis. The V gene is TRBV6-2 or TRBV6-3, the J gene TRBJ2-7; D remains unclear. Material for sequencing was synovial fluid, either unsorted or a sorted T cell fraction (not recorded which). The CDR3 reads CATTEMGKQYF. The CDR3 region has the DNA TGTGCCACCACCGAGATGGGAAAGCAGTACTTC.